The present T cell receptor (beta chain) was sequenced within a study of patients and donors after allogeneic stem cell transplantation. This clonotype has ten or more counts. TCRdb re-called the RT-PCR reads with MiXCR, one entry per CDR3 protein. This table has 70,000 to 85,000 distinct CDR3 sequences, around 27% appearing once. The V end lost 3 bases, the J end lost 0 bases, and 7 bases lay between the germline ends. Germline values: CDR1 SEHNR, CDR2 FQNEAQ (reference sequence). The CDR3 extends over 14 amino acids. The sequencing input was blood, either unsorted or a sorted T cell fraction (not recorded which). This TCR came from a human donor who was either an allogeneic HSCT recipient or a stem cell or donor lymphocyte infusion donor (not recorded which). It is not recorded whose cells these are; they may come from a transplant donor. The V gene is TRBV7-9, the J gene TRBJ2-3, with D perhaps TRBD2 (6 bases). The CDR3 DNA reads as TGTGCCAGCAGCTTGGCGGGGAGCACAGATACGCAGTATTTT. Encoded protein: CASSLAGSTDTQYF.